The present entry profiles one T cell receptor (beta chain) with its context. This record comes from a study of cytomegalovirus exposure and HLA in healthy donors. Researchers ran the PCR with 60 Vbeta and 13 Jbeta primers. Assay used: immunoSEQ multiplex PCR; TCRdb lists only in-frame clones, some missing. The table lists about 130,000 clones, approximately 71% of them singletons. V was pared by 3 bases and J by 4 bases, with 16 bases between. The CDR3 has 15 residues. The V gene's germline CDR1 is SGHTS and CDR2 YDEGEE. The chain couples TRBV5-8 to TRBJ2-5; D is uncertain. Source material: PBMCs. This sequence was found in a woman between 55 and 75 years old in good health and CMV-seronegative. For the CDR3, the DNA is TGTGCCAGCAGCTCCTTCGACGCGGTGGGAGAGACCCAGTACTTC. Amino acid sequence: CASSSFDAVGETQYF. Filled out from reference TRBV5-8 and TRBJ2-5, the complete variable domain reads EAGVTQSPTHLIKTRGQQATLRCSPISGHTSVYWYQQALGLGLQFLLWYDEGEERNRGNFPPRFSGRQFPNYSSELNVNALELEDSALYLCASSSFDAVGETQYFGPGTRLLVL.